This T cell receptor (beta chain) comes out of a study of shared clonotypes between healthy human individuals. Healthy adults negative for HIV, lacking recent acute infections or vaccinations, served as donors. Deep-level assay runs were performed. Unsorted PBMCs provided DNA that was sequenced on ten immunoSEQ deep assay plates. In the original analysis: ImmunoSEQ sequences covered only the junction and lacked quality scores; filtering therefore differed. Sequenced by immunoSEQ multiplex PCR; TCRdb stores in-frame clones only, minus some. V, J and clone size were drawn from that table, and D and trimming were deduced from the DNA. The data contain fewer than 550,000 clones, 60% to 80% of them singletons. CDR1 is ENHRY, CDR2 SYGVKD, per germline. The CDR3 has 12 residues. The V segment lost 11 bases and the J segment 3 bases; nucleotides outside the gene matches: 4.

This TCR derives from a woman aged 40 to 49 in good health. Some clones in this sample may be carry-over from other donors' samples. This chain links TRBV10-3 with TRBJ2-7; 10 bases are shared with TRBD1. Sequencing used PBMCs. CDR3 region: CASRTGGYEQYF. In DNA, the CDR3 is TGTGCCTCCAGGACAGGGGGCTACGAGCAGTACTTC.